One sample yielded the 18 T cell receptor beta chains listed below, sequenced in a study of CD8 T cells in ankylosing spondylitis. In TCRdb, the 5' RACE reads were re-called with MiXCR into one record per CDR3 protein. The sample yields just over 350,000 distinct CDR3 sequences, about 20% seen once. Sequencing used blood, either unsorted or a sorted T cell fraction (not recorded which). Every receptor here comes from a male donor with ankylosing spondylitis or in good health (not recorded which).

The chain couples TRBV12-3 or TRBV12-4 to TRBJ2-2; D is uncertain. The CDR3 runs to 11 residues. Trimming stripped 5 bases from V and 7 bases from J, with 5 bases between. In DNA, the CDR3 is TGTGCCAGCAGTCGGAGCGGGGAGCTGTTTTTT. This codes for CASSRSGELFF.

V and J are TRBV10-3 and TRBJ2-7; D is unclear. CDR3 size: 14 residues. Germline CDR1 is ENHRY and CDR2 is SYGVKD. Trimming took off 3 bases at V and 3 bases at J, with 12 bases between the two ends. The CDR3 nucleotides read TGTGCCATCAGTGATGAGTTAGTAGTCTACGAGCAGTACTTC. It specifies CAISDELVVYEQYF.

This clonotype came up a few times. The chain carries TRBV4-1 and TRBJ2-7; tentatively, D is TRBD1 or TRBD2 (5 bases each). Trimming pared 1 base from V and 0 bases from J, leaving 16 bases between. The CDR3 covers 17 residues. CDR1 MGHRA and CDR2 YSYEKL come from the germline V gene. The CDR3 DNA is TGCGCCAGCAGCCAAGGCACGGGACCGATGAGCTCCTACGAGCAGTACTTC. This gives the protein CASSQGTGPMSSYEQYF.

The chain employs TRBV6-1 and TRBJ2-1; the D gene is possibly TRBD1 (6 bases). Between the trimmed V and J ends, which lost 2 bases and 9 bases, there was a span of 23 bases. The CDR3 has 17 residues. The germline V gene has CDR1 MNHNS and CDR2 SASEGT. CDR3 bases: TGTGCCAGCAGTGAACAGACAGGCTTGTATCCGGGCGGTGAGCAGTTCTTC. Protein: CASSEQTGLYPGGEQFF.

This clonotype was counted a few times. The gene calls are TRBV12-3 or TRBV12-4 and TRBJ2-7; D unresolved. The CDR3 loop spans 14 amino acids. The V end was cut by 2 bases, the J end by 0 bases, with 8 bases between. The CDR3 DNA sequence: TGTGCCAGCAGTTTATCCTTCAGCTCCTACGAGCAGTACTTC. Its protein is CASSLSFSSYEQYF.

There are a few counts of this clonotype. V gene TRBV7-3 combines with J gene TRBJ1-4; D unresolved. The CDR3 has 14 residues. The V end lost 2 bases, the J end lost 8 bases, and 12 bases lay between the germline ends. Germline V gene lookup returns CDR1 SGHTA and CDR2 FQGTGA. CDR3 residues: CASSLGQLREKLFF. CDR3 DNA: TGTGCCAGCAGCTTAGGCCAGTTAAGGGAAAAACTGTTTTTT.

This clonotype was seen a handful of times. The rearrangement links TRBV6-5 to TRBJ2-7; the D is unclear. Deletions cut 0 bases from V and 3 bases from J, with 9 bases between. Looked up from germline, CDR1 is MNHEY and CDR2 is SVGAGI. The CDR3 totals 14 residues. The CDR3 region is CASSYSSGNYEQYF. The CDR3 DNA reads TGTGCCAGCAGTTACTCGTCCGGTAACTACGAGCAGTACTTC.

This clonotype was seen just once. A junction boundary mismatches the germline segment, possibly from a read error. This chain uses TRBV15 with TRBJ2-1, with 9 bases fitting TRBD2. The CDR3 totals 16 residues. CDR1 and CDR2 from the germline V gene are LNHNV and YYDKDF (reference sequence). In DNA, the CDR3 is TGTGCCACCAGCGGAGAAACCGGGACTAGCTTGTATGAGCAGTTCTTC. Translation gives CATSGETGTSLYEQFF.

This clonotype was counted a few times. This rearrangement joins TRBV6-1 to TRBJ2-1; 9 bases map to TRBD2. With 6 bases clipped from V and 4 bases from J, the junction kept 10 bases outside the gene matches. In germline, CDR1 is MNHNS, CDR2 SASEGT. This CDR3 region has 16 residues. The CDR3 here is CASSPTPSGGYNEQFF. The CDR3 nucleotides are TGTGCCAGCAGCCCTACCCCGAGCGGGGGGTACAATGAGCAGTTCTTC.

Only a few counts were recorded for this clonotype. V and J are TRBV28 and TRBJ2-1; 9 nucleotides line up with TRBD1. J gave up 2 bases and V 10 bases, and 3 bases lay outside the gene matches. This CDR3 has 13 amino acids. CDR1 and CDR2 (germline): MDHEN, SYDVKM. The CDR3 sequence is CAIGQGTYNEQFF. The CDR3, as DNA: TGTGCCATCGGACAGGGGACCTACAATGAGCAGTTCTTC.

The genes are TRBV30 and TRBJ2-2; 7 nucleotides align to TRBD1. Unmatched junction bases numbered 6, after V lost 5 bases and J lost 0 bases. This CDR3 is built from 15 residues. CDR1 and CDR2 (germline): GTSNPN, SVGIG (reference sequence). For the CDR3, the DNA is TGTGCCTGGGAAACCGGGACAGCGAACACCGGGGAGCTGTTTTTT. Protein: CAWETGTANTGELFF.

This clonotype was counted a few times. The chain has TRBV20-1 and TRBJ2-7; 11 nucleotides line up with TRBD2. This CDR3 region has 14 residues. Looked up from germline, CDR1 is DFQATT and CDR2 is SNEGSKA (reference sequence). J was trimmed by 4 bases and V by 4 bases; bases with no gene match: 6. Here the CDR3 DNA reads TGCAGTGCTATTACTAGCGGGGGAGGATACGAGCAGTACTTC. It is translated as CSAITSGGGYEQYF.

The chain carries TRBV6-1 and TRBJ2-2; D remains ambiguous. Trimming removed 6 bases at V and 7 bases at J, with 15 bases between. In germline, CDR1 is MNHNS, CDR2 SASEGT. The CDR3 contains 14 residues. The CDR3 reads CASSSGPSGGELFF. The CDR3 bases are TGTGCCAGCAGCTCCGGGCCTAGTGGCGGGGAGCTGTTTTTT.

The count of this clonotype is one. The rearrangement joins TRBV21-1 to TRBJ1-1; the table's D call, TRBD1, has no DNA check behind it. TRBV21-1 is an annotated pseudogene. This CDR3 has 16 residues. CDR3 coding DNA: TGTGCCAGCTCCTGGGACAGAACGTTTACGAACACTGAAGCTTTCTTT. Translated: CASSWDRTFTNTEAFF.

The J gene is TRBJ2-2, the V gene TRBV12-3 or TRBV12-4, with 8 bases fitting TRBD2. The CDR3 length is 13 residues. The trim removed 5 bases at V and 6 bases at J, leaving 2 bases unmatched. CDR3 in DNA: TGTGCCAGCAGTGGCGGGGGGTCCGGGGAGCTGTTTTTT. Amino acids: CASSGGGSGELFF.

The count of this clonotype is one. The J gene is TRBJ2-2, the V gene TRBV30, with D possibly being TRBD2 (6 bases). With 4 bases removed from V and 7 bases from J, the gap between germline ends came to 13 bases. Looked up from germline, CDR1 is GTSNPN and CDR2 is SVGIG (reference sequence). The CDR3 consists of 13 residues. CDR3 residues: CAWNGGMNGELFF. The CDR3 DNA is TGTGCCTGGAATGGGGGGATGAACGGGGAGCTGTTTTTT.

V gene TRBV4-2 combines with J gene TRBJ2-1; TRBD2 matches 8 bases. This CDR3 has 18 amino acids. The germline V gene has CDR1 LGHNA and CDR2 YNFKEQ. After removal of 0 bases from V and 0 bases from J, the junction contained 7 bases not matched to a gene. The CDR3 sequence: CASSQERRGVSSYNEQFF. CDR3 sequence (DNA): TGTGCCAGCAGCCAAGAACGGCGGGGGGTCTCCTCCTACAATGAGCAGTTCTTC.

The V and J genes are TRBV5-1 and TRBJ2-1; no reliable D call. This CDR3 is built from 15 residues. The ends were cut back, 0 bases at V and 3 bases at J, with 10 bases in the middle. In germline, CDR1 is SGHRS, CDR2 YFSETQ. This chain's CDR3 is CASSLDFGVYNEQFF. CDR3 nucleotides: TGCGCCAGCAGCTTGGATTTTGGAGTCTACAATGAGCAGTTCTTC.